This TCR beta chain came from a study of OX40 agonist ivuxolimab in advanced cancers. Study observations and caveats: Among some nonresponders, normalized T-cell clonal expansion was also low. CD4+ T cells averaged fewer expanded clones than CD8+ T cells. Relatively little clonal expansion, among the lowest observed, appeared in partial responders at 0.1-3.0 mg/kg.

Notes on this clone: The antigen is undetermined.

The CDR3 sequence is 13 residues long. Looked up from germline, CDR1 is MDHEN and CDR2 is SYDVKM. V dropped 7 bases and J dropped 8 bases, with 15 bases sitting between them. This table comes from immunoSEQ multiplex PCR, and its TCRdb copy is limited to in-frame clones, with some not included. The top ten clones hold roughly 34% of a sample with under 8,000 clones, roughly 78% of them seen once. The clonotype comes from an adult with an advanced solid tumor such as melanoma, head and neck, liver or kidney cancer. The specimen was CD4+ or CD8+ T cells sorted from blood, collected in a trial of the OX40 agonist ivuxolimab. The chain joins TRBV28 to TRBJ2-1, with a tentative D call TRBD2 (5 bases). The CDR3 coding sequence is TGTGCCAGCACCGCTGGGGAGAGGGATGAGCAGTTCTTC. Protein sequence: CASTAGERDEQFF.